This entry features one TCR beta chain sequence. Its antigen is undetermined. Sample-barcoded 5' priming and a J-beta primer mix drove a second PCR of roughly 7 to 11 cycles. TCRdb independently ran MiXCR on the 5' RACE reads; one entry per CDR3 protein. The sample shows around 650,000 distinct CDR3 sequences, roughly 43% of them seen only once. Between the trimmed V and J ends, which lost 5 bases and 2 bases, there was a span of 10 bases. CDR1 is PRHDT and CDR2 is FYEKMQ in the germline V gene (reference sequence). The CDR3 length is 14 residues. This sample was taken from a study of blood T cells in healthy people across ages. Study conclusions and caveats: While age rose, TCR beta diversity per million T cells dropped in a roughly linear way. Conclusively comparing naive with antigen-experienced cells was impossible with unsorted PBMCs.

Donors were healthy Caucasian individuals from Russia aged about 6 to 100. J is TRBJ2-4 and V is TRBV13; TRBD1 might be the D (5 bases). The TCR sequence derives from an elderly man in good health. Sequencing input: blood. The DNA for the CDR3 is TGTGCCAGCAGCCGTCAGGGTTCCAAAAACATTCAGTACTTC. Its translation: CASSRQGSKNIQYF. The full variable domain, completed using reference TRBV13 and TRBJ2-4, is AAGVIQSPRHLIKEKRETATLKCYPIPRHDTVYWYQQGPGQDPQFLISFYEKMQSDKGSIPDRFSAQQFSDYHSELNMSSLELGDSALYFCASSRQGSKNIQYFGAGTRLSVL.